The source of this T cell receptor beta chain is a study of early T cells in non-severe SARS-CoV-2 infection. Concerning this clonotype itself: What it recognizes is unknown.

The study, taken as a whole, reports: The study's VDJdb matching favored anti-spike CD8 responses and missed private and CD4 specificities.

One entry per CDR3 protein, called by TCRdb with MiXCR from the 5' RACE reads. The sample shows about 58,000 distinct CDR3 sequences, roughly 12% of them seen only once. The clonotype comes from an adult who was a healthcare worker with PCR-confirmed SARS-CoV-2 infection or an uninfected control (not recorded which). Sequenced sample: whole blood.

The CDR3 reads CASTFGVHSTDTQYF. The DNA for the CDR3 is TGTGCCAGCACCTTCGGGGTCCACTCCACAGATACGCAGTATTTT. V gene TRBV27 combines with J gene TRBJ2-3; D might be TRBD2 (5 bases). CDR1 MNHEY and CDR2 SMNVEV come from the germline V gene (reference sequence). Trimming took off 7 bases at V and 2 bases at J, with 16 bases between the two ends. The CDR3 is 15 residues long.